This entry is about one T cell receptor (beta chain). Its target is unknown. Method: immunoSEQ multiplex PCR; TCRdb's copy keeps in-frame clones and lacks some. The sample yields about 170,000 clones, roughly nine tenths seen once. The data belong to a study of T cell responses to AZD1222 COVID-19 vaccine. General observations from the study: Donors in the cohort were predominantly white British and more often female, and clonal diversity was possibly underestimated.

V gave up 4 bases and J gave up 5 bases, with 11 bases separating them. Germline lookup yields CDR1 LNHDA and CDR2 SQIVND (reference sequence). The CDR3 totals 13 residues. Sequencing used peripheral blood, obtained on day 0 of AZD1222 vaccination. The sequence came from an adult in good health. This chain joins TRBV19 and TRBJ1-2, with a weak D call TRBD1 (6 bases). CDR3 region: CASSNGGYYGYTF. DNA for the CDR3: TGTGCCAGTAGTAACGGGGGCTATTATGGCTACACCTTC. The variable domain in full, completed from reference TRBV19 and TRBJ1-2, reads DGGITQSPKYLFRKEGQNVTLSCEQNLNHDAMYWYRQDPGQGLRLIYYSQIVNDFQKGDIAEGYSVSREKKESFPLTVTSAQKNPTAFYLCASSNGGYYGYTFGSGTRLTVV.